The 11 T cell receptor beta chains listed next were all sequenced from one sample in a study of T cell repertoires in cytomegalovirus infection. TCRdb itself ran the reads through MiXCR, one entry per CDR3 protein. This table has hundreds of thousands of distinct CDR3 sequences, 20% to 25% appearing once. Sequenced: CD8+ T cells from PBMCs. The source of these receptors is a human donor in good health (CMV status not recorded). Some clones in this sample may be carry-over from other donors' samples.

V is TRBV4-1 and J is TRBJ2-7; weak D call: TRBD1 (6 bases). This CDR3 region has 16 residues. The V end lost 0 bases, the J end lost 3 bases, and 15 bases lay between the germline ends. The germline CDR1 and CDR2 sequences are MGHRA and YSYEKL. CDR3 sequence reads: CASSQEGPGAFYEQYF. The CDR3 coding sequence is TGCGCCAGCAGCCAAGAAGGGCCAGGGGCTTTCTACGAGCAGTACTTC.

This clonotype has at least ten counts. The J gene is TRBJ2-1, the V gene TRBV7-2, with 7 bases matching TRBD2. After removal of 5 bases from V and 3 bases from J, the junction contained 7 bases not matched to a gene. This CDR3 is built from 15 residues. Germline V lookup: CDR1 SGHTA, CDR2 FQGNSA. In DNA, the CDR3 is TGTGCCAGCAGCCTCCGGGGGGTCTACTACAATGAGCAGTTCTTC. Translating gives CASSLRGVYYNEQFF.

The rearrangement uses TRBV28 and TRBJ2-5; TRBD2 matches at 15 bases. With 3 bases clipped from V and 0 bases from J, the junction kept 5 bases outside the gene matches. Germline V lookup: CDR1 MDHEN, CDR2 SYDVKM. The CDR3 is 18 amino acids. The DNA for the CDR3 is TGTGCCAGCAGTTTTCCCGGGACTAGCGGGGGGTACCAAGAGACCCAGTACTTC. As protein: CASSFPGTSGGYQETQYF. Complete variable domain (other parts from reference TRBV28 and TRBJ2-5): DVKVTQSSRYLVKRTGEKVFLECVQDMDHENMFWYRQDPGLGLRLIYFSYDVKMKEKGDIPEGYSVSREKKERFSLILESASTNQTSMYLCASSFPGTSGGYQETQYFGPGTRLLVL.

This clonotype was detected many times. The V call is TRBV7-2, the J call TRBJ1-1; D not resolved. The CDR3 has 13 amino acids. Trimming removed 1 base from V and 4 bases from J, with 7 bases in between. The germline CDR1 and CDR2 sequences are SGHTA and FQGNSA. As DNA, the CDR3 is TGTGCCAGCAGCTTAGGGGTGGGCACTGAAGCTTTCTTT. Amino acid sequence: CASSLGVGTEAFF.

This clonotype was seen a handful of times. The rearrangement uses TRBV6-6 and TRBJ2-2, with D maybe TRBD1 (5 bases). CDR3 size: 15 residues. Germline-derived CDR1 and CDR2 are MNHNY and SVGAGI (reference sequence). The germline V and J ends were trimmed by 6 bases and 0 bases, with 11 bases remaining between them. The CDR3 DNA follows: TGTGCCAGCAGGGAAGGGGTAGCGAACACCGGGGAGCTGTTTTTT. Amino acids: CASREGVANTGELFF.

This clonotype was picked up a small number of times. The J gene is TRBJ2-7, the V gene TRBV29-1; the D gene is possibly TRBD1 (5 bases). This CDR3 region has 12 residues. Germline V gene sequence: CDR1 SQVTM, CDR2 ANQGSEA. Trimming took 4 bases from V and 4 from J, leaving 11 bases between them. The chain's CDR3 is CSVGGHSYEQYF. The CDR3 nucleotides are TGCAGCGTTGGAGGACACTCTTACGAGCAGTACTTC.

The V call is TRBV28, the J call TRBJ1-1, with 9 bases that match TRBD1. After removal of 5 bases from V and 4 bases from J, the junction contained 5 bases not matched to a gene. CDR1 MDHEN and CDR2 SYDVKM come from the germline V gene. The CDR3 has 14 residues. In DNA, the CDR3 is TGTGCCAGCAGTGACAGGGGGGCCGGCACTGAAGCTTTCTTT. Its translation is CASSDRGAGTEAFF.

This clonotype occurred many times. CDR3 protein: CASSYPQETQYF. CDR3 nucleotide sequence: TGTGCCAGCAGTTACCCCCAAGAGACCCAGTACTTC. V gene TRBV6-2 or TRBV6-3 combines with J gene TRBJ2-5; no firm D call. The V end was cut by 2 bases, the J end by 1 base, with 2 bases between. Germline V gene sequence: CDR1 MNHEY, CDR2 SVGEGT. This CDR3 has 12 amino acids.

This rearrangement joins TRBV29-1 to TRBJ1-2; D not resolved. Deletions cut 5 bases from V and 3 bases from J, with 13 bases between. This CDR3 is built from 13 residues. The germline gives CDR1 SQVTM, CDR2 ANQGSEA. In DNA, the CDR3 is TGCAGCGTTCCAGAAACGGGCTACTATGGCTACACCTTC. Translating it yields CSVPETGYYGYTF.

This clonotype has more than one count but fewer than ten. The chain recombines TRBV2 with TRBJ2-2; unclear D gene. Germline lookup yields CDR1 SNHLY and CDR2 FYNNEI. The CDR3 covers 14 residues. The germline V and J ends were trimmed by 8 bases and 0 bases, with 10 bases remaining between them. CDR3 nucleotide sequence: TGTGCCAGCCCCCAGGCACCGAACACCGGGGAGCTGTTTTTT. Its translation: CASPQAPNTGELFF. Full variable domain (outside the CDR3, taken from reference TRBV2 and TRBJ2-2): EPEVTQTPSHQVTQMGQEVILRCVPISNHLYFYWYRQILGQKVEFLVSFYNNEISEKSEIFDDQFSVERPDGSNFTLKIRSTKLEDSAMYFCASPQAPNTGELFFGEGSRLTVL.

The gene calls are TRBV10-3 and TRBJ2-3; D call uncertain. The V gene lost 0 bases and the J gene lost 7 bases, with 8 bases spanning the gap. The CDR3 contains 13 residues. In germline, CDR1 is ENHRY, CDR2 SYGVKD. The CDR3 spells CAISESPSNTQYF. In nucleotides, the CDR3 is TGTGCCATCAGTGAGTCGCCCTCCAATACGCAGTATTTT.